The 18 T cell receptor beta chains given below trace back to one sample, sequenced in a study of T cells in localized non-small cell lung cancer. This table comes from immunoSEQ multiplex PCR, and its TCRdb copy is limited to in-frame clones, with some not included. Counted here are 7,700 or so clones, about 90% occurring once; the ten biggest clones make up roughly 4.5%. The sequencing used peripheral blood mononuclear cells, collected before any cancer treatment. The receptors originated from a male donor aged 60 or older with stage II lung adenocarcinoma.

J is TRBJ1-1 and V is TRBV20-1; D unclear. The CDR3 is 11 amino acids. V was shortened by 6 bases and J by 4 bases, with 9 bases between the two germline ends. The germline CDR1 and CDR2 sequences are DFQATT and SNEGSKA (reference sequence). The CDR3, as DNA: TGCAGTGCCCCCTCTGCCACTGAAGCTTTCTTT. This encodes CSAPSATEAFF.

The chain employs TRBV5-4 and TRBJ1-1; 10 positions match TRBD1. Trimming removed 4 bases from V and 3 bases from J; junction bases left unmatched: 9. This CDR3 has 16 residues. Germline loops: CDR1 SGHNT, CDR2 YYREEE (reference sequence). In nucleotides, the CDR3 is TGTGCCAGCAGCACGGACAGGGGGTATCGTGACACTGAAGCTTTCTTT. Protein: CASSTDRGYRDTEAFF.

The V call is TRBV4-3, the J call TRBJ2-7; a possible D gene is TRBD1 (6 bases). Germline CDR1 reads LGHNA; CDR2 reads YSLEER. The V end was cut by 4 bases, the J end by 4 bases, with 14 bases between. The CDR3 sequence is 14 residues long. As DNA, the CDR3 is TGCGCCAGCAGCCGACTCATGGGGACATACGAGCAGTACTTC. Translating it yields CASSRLMGTYEQYF.

V is TRBV7-9 and J is TRBJ2-5; D may match TRBD1 or TRBD2 (5 bases each). The CDR3 spans 14 residues. Germline CDR1 and CDR2: SEHNR and FQNEAQ (reference sequence). Trimming shortened V by 3 bases and J by 1 base, and 9 bases separated the two germline ends. CDR3 DNA: TGTGCCAGCAGCTTCGGGACGACCCAAGAGACCCAGTACTTC. Translated, it gives CASSFGTTQETQYF.

The chain employs TRBV5-1 and TRBJ2-2; TRBD2 matches 11 bases. The length of the CDR3 is 16 residues. Trimming at V came to 2 bases and at J to 9 bases, leaving 9 bases not matched to a gene. Germline loops: CDR1 SGHRS, CDR2 YFSETQ. This chain's CDR3 is CASSFMSLAGGRELFF. The CDR3 DNA follows: TGCGCCAGCAGCTTCATGTCGCTAGCGGGGGGCCGGGAGCTGTTTTTT.

Comment on this clone: Other DNA sequences in the same sample also yield this CDR3. The chain has TRBV30 and TRBJ1-5; 7 bases are a match to TRBD1. Germline V gene data show CDR1 as GTSNPN and CDR2 as SVGIG (reference sequence). CDR3 size: 15 residues. Trimming took 2 bases from V and 5 from J; bases not matched to a gene: 9. The CDR3 spells CAWSRGQGPYQPQHF. The CDR3 nucleotides are TGTGCCTGGAGTAGGGGGCAGGGGCCCTATCAGCCCCAGCATTTT.

The chain employs TRBV7-8 and TRBJ1-3; possibly TRBD1 for D (5 bases). The CDR3 sequence is 18 residues long. Germline assignment: CDR1 SGHVS and CDR2 FQNEAQ. V lost 2 bases and J 1 base, leaving 18 bases between the germline ends. The CDR3 DNA reads TGTGCCAGCAGCTTATCTGAAGGGACTGGCCCTTCTGGAAACACCATATATTTT. Its protein product is CASSLSEGTGPSGNTIYF.

V and J are TRBV30 and TRBJ1-5, with TRBD1 matching 8 bases. This CDR3 spans 14 amino acids. The V segment lost 3 bases and the J segment 6 bases; nucleotides outside the gene matches: 7. Germline V gene lookup returns CDR1 GTSNPN and CDR2 SVGIG (reference sequence). The CDR3 reads CAWRGTGGGQPQHF. The DNA for the CDR3 is TGTGCCTGGAGAGGGACAGGCGGGGGTCAGCCCCAGCATTTT.

The V call is TRBV11-2, the J call TRBJ1-3; D possibly corresponds to TRBD1 (5 bases). The V gene lost 6 bases and the J gene lost 4 bases, with 19 bases spanning the gap. CDR3 length equals 16 residues. Germline V gene sequence: CDR1 SGHAT, CDR2 FQNNGV. This chain's CDR3 is CASRNMKSGRGNTIYF. The CDR3 DNA reads as TGTGCCAGCAGAAACATGAAATCGGGGCGCGGAAACACCATATATTTT.

This chain connects TRBV5-4 to TRBJ2-2, with D possibly being TRBD2 (6 bases). This CDR3 has 17 residues. The germline gives CDR1 SGHNT, CDR2 YYREEE (reference sequence). V lost 0 bases and J 4 bases, leaving 16 bases between the germline ends. The chain's CDR3 is CASSLGSWGGATGELFF. The CDR3 DNA follows: TGTGCCAGCAGCTTGGGGTCGTGGGGAGGTGCCACCGGGGAGCTGTTTTTT.

The chain joins TRBV5-1 to TRBJ1-1; D not resolved. Germline-derived CDR1 and CDR2 are SGHRS and YFSETQ. Trimming removed 4 bases from V and 4 bases from J, with 11 bases in between. The CDR3 spans 13 residues. CDR3 bases: TGCGCCAGCAGCGGGGTGGCTGGCACTGAAGCTTTCTTT. This gives the protein CASSGVAGTEAFF. Supplemented by reference TRBV5-1 and TRBJ1-1, the full variable domain reads KAGVTQTPRYLIKTRGQQVTLSCSPISGHRSVSWYQQTPGQGLQFLFEYFSETQRNKGNFPGRFSGRQFSNSRSEMNVSTLELGDSALYLCASSGVAGTEAFFGQGTRLTVV.

This chain connects TRBV7-2 to TRBJ2-3, with a weak D call TRBD1 (5 bases). The germline V gene encodes CDR1 SGHTA and CDR2 FQGNSA. The CDR3 consists of 13 residues. V gave up 5 bases and J gave up 4 bases, with 10 bases separating them. CDR3 coding DNA: TGTGCCAGCAGCCCAGGGAAACCAGATACGCAGTATTTT. Its protein product is CASSPGKPDTQYF.

The V and J genes are TRBV14 and TRBJ1-4, with TRBD1 matching over 7 bases. Germline trimming cut 7 bases from V and 5 bases from J; bases unmatched to any gene: 7. The CDR3 consists of 14 residues. Germline V gives CDR1 SGHDN, CDR2 FVKESK. Here the CDR3 reads CASKGGQLNEKLFF. The DNA for the CDR3 is TGTGCCAGCAAAGGGGGACAGCTGAATGAAAAACTGTTTTTT.

This clone has just one count. This rearrangement joins TRBV9 to TRBJ2-7; 7 bases align to TRBD1. CDR3 length: 14 residues. V shed 3 bases and J 0 bases; nucleotides not matched to a gene: 3. Germline assignment: CDR1 SGDLS and CDR2 YYNGEE. The CDR3 DNA reads as TGTGCCAGCAGCGCATGGGACAGCTCCTACGAGCAGTACTTC. Translation: CASSAWDSSYEQYF.

The gene calls are TRBV19 and TRBJ2-6; either TRBD1 or TRBD2 may supply D (5 bases each). V shed 8 bases and J shed 0 bases, with 17 bases lying between them. The V gene's germline CDR1 is LNHDA and CDR2 SQIVND (reference sequence). The CDR3 loop spans 17 amino acids. The DNA of the CDR3 is TGTGCCAGTTACAAAGTTGGGGGTAACTCTGGGGCCAACGTCCTGACTTTC. Translated, it gives CASYKVGGNSGANVLTF.

This clone has a single count. This chain joins TRBV7-9 and TRBJ1-6; perhaps TRBD1 as D (5 bases). V was trimmed by 1 base and J by 10 bases, leaving 11 bases between them. The CDR3 runs to 14 residues. Germline values: CDR1 SEHNR, CDR2 FQNEAQ (reference sequence). CDR3: CASSLVGGWSPLHF. CDR3 bases: TGTGCCAGCAGCTTAGTCGGGGGTTGGTCACCCCTCCACTTT.

This clone appeared a single time. The chain has TRBV7-8 and TRBJ2-3, with 7 nucleotides matching TRBD2. Trimming at V came to 1 base and at J to 6 bases, leaving 13 bases not matched to a gene. Germline CDR1 reads SGHVS; CDR2 reads FQNEAQ. The CDR3 spans 17 residues. For the CDR3, the DNA is TGTGCCAGCAGCTTAGGGTCCTTGACCCTAGCGGCCGATACGCAGTATTTT. This gives the protein CASSLGSLTLAADTQYF.

The chain couples TRBV6-6 to TRBJ2-5, with a tentative D call TRBD2 (5 bases). The CDR3 totals 14 residues. V was shortened by 5 bases and J by 5 bases, with 15 bases between the two germline ends. The germline V gene encodes CDR1 MNHNY and CDR2 SVGAGI (reference sequence). In DNA form, the CDR3 reads TGTGCCAGCAGTATCTATGTAGCGTCGGAGACCCAGTACTTC. Protein sequence: CASSIYVASETQYF.